This TCR beta chain was observed in a study of blood T cells in healthy people across ages. The use of a sample-barcoded 5' primer and a J-beta primer mix characterized a second PCR of roughly 7 to 11 cycles. TCRdb reprocessed the 5' RACE reads with MiXCR, giving one entry per CDR3 protein. This sample has around 1,900,000 distinct CDR3 sequences, with 39% found just once. This clonotype was counted a few times. The V gene lost 6 bases and the J gene lost 3 bases, with 12 bases spanning the gap. The germline V gene encodes CDR1 MNHNY and CDR2 SVGAGI (reference sequence). The CDR3 is 14 residues long. The sample consisted of blood. This TCR was sampled from a human donor in good health. This chain links TRBV6-6 with TRBJ2-1, with TRBD2 as a possible D gene (5 bases). Written as DNA, the CDR3 is TGTGCCAGCAGGCCAACTAGGGACTACAATGAGCAGTTCTTC. Amino acids: CASRPTRDYNEQFF.